The T cell receptor beta chain described here comes from a study of regulatory T cells in long-lasting Graves disease. Time point indicated: newly diagnosed GD, antithyroid drugs for less than 3 months. PBMC-derived RNA was used for the TCR library. According to the study, TCR beta libraries were built with iRepertoire HTBI primers and CDR3-region Arm-PCR. TCRdb used MiXCR to reprocess the multiplex PCR reads, holding one entry per CDR3 protein. The top ten hold 30% of the sample, which has roughly 380,000 distinct CDR3 sequences, over 15% seen once. This clonotype appeared many times. This CDR3 is 14 amino acids long. The ends lost 6 bases at V and 1 base at J; junction bases unmatched: 3. Germline CDR1 reads ENHRY; CDR2 reads SYGVKD. The same data also went into a second study, on T cells in Graves' hyperthyroidism and ophthalmopathy.

This sequence originates from a man aged 40-49 years with Graves disease. The specimen was peripheral blood mononuclear cells (PBMCs), collected at new diagnosis, from a patient treated with antithyroid drugs. This chain uses TRBV10-3 with TRBJ2-5; TRBD2 matches 9 bases. CDR3 residues: CAIRRAGGQETQYF. CDR3 DNA sequence: TGTGCCATCAGGAGAGCGGGGGGCCAAGAGACCCAGTACTTC.